The 17 T cell receptor beta chains below come from one sample, sequenced in a study of cytomegalovirus exposure and HLA in healthy donors. The PCR contained 60 Vbeta and 13 Jbeta primers. Here immunoSEQ multiplex PCR was the method, and the copy in TCRdb shows in-frame clones only, minus some. The data show a few hundred thousand clones, around 89% seen once. Sample: PBMCs. These receptors were collected from a woman aged 18-30 years in good health and CMV-seronegative.

The chain carries TRBV6-1 and TRBJ2-7, with TRBD2 matching 10 bases. Germline CDR1 is MNHNS and CDR2 is SASEGT. Trimming at V came to 5 bases and at J to 6 bases, leaving 7 bases not matched to a gene. The CDR3 is made up of 14 amino acids. The DNA of the CDR3 is TGTGCCAGCAGTACTTCCGGGACTAGCGCCGAGCAGTACTTC. Residues: CASSTSGTSAEQYF.

The chain couples TRBV5-1 to TRBJ2-7; TRBD2 matches 8 bases. This CDR3 is 15 amino acids long. Germline assignment: CDR1 SGHRS and CDR2 YFSETQ. Trimming at V came to 2 bases and at J to 6 bases, leaving 10 bases not matched to a gene. CDR3 in DNA: TGCGCCAGCAGCTTAGTTCGACACGGGGGGGGCGAGCAGTACTTC. It specifies CASSLVRHGGGEQYF.

This CDR3 is CSAIVYTEAFF. The CDR3 region has the DNA TGCAGTGCTATTGTATACACTGAAGCTTTCTTT. This rearrangement joins TRBV20-1 to TRBJ1-1; the D is unclear. The CDR3 is 11 amino acids. The V end was cut by 4 bases, the J end by 3 bases, with 6 bases between. Germline CDR1 reads DFQATT; CDR2 reads SNEGSKA (reference sequence).

The chain joins TRBV10-2 to TRBJ1-3; D not certain. The CDR3 length is 15 residues. V was trimmed by 3 bases and J by 0 bases, leaving 9 bases between them. In germline, CDR1 is WSHSY, CDR2 SAAADI. The CDR3 here is CASSENSFSGNTIYF. DNA of the CDR3: TGCGCCAGCAGTGAAAACAGCTTCTCTGGAAACACCATATATTTT.

The CDR3, as DNA: TGTGCCAGCAGCTTGGACAGGAACTACGAGCAGTACTTC. Its translation is CASSLDRNYEQYF. The chain is built from TRBV7-6 and TRBJ2-7; 7 nucleotides agree with TRBD1. The length of the CDR3 is 13 residues. V shed 3 bases, J shed 3 bases, and the junction held 2 bases outside the gene matches. Germline V CDR1 and CDR2: SGHVS, FNYEAQ.

The genes are TRBV5-1 and TRBJ2-1; TRBD2 matches at 8 bases. CDR1 is SGHRS, CDR2 YFSETQ, per germline. After removal of 1 base from V and 1 base from J, the junction contained 10 bases not matched to a gene. The CDR3 loop spans 18 amino acids. CDR3 sequence (DNA): TGCGCCAGCAGCTTGTCGACGGGGGGGAGGATTTCCTACAATGAGCAGTTCTTC. Translating it yields CASSLSTGGRISYNEQFF.

V and J are TRBV18 and TRBJ1-3, with D maybe TRBD1 (6 bases). The CDR3 runs 15 residues. Trimming removed 3 bases from V and 2 bases from J, with 11 bases in between. Germline values: CDR1 KGHSH, CDR2 LQKENI. CDR3 protein: CASSPAWDTGNTIYF. The CDR3 DNA follows: TGTGCCAGCTCACCCGCGTGGGACACTGGAAACACCATATATTTT.

This clone was counted only a few times. This chain links TRBV25-1 with TRBJ1-2; 9 positions agree with TRBD1. Germline V gives CDR1 MGHDK, CDR2 SYGVNS. The CDR3 spans 14 residues. Unmatched junction bases numbered 7, after V lost 3 bases and J lost 8 bases. In nucleotides, the CDR3 is TGTGCCAGCAGTGATCCGGGACAGGGTGTGGGCTACACCTTC. Translating it yields CASSDPGQGVGYTF.

The J gene is TRBJ1-2, the V gene TRBV6-5, with TRBD1 identical over 10 bases. This CDR3 has 14 amino acids. Trimming took 6 bases from V and 4 from J; bases not matched to a gene: 5. The germline gives CDR1 MNHEY, CDR2 SVGAGI. The CDR3 DNA reads as TGTGCCAGCAGGGTCCGGGACAGGGGCTATGGCTACACCTTC. Translated: CASRVRDRGYGYTF.

This chain joins TRBV30 and TRBJ2-1, with a possible D match to TRBD2 (7 bases). The CDR3 loop spans 15 amino acids. Germline CDR1 GTSNPN, CDR2 SVGIG (reference sequence). The V and J ends lost 5 bases and 2 bases respectively, with 16 bases between them. The CDR3 region is CAWSGRGVAYNEQFF. As DNA, the CDR3 is TGTGCCTGGTCTGGGAGGGGGGTTGCCTACAATGAGCAGTTCTTC.

On this clone: At the DNA level, this CDR3 is encoded by other sequences in the same sample as well. V and J are TRBV4-1 and TRBJ2-7, with 12 nucleotides matching TRBD2. The length of the CDR3 is 15 residues. Looked up from germline, CDR1 is MGHRA and CDR2 is YSYEKL. After removal of 1 base from V and 4 bases from J, the junction contained 2 bases not matched to a gene. The CDR3 DNA reads as TGCGCCAGCAGCCAAGGGACTAGCGGGACTTACGAGCAGTACTTC. As protein: CASSQGTSGTYEQYF.

The V and J genes are TRBV5-4 and TRBJ2-7; 7 positions match TRBD2. This CDR3 region has 16 residues. Germline CDR1 and CDR2: SGHNT and YYREEE (reference sequence). CDR3 region: CASGRAVLFEAGEQYF. In DNA form, the CDR3 reads TGTGCTAGCGGGCGAGCAGTACTCTTTGAAGCGGGCGAGCAGTACTTC. Looking up the rest from reference TRBV5-4 and TRBJ2-7 gives the full variable domain: ETGVTQSPTHLIKTRGQQVTLRCSSQSGHNTVSWYQQALGQGPQFIFQYYREEENGRGNFPPRFSGLQFPNYSSELNVNALELDDSALYLCASGRAVLFEAGEQYFGPGTRLTVT.

The V gene is TRBV7-2, the J gene TRBJ2-7, with TRBD1 matching 7 bases. Per germline, CDR1 SGHTA and CDR2 FQGNSA. The CDR3 has 15 residues. Unmatched junction bases numbered 3, after V lost 1 base and J lost 0 bases. The CDR3 here is CASSLVGTDSYEQYF. In DNA form, the CDR3 reads TGTGCCAGCAGCTTAGTAGGGACAGACTCCTACGAGCAGTACTTC.

This clone was counted once. V and J are TRBV6-5 and TRBJ1-2; 7 nucleotides agree with TRBD1. Germline V lookup: CDR1 MNHEY, CDR2 SVGAGI. J lost 4 bases, V lost 5 bases, and 4 bases had no gene match. CDR3 length: 13 amino acids. Here the CDR3 reads CASSQGQIYGYTF. CDR3 bases: TGTGCCAGCAGTCAGGGACAGATCTATGGCTACACCTTC.

This clone was detected a few times. This chain connects TRBV27 to TRBJ2-7; 10 bases are a match to TRBD2. Looked up from germline, CDR1 is MNHEY and CDR2 is SMNVEV (reference sequence). Unmatched junction bases numbered 9, after V lost 6 bases and J lost 4 bases. This CDR3 has 15 residues. The chain's CDR3 is CASSPPAGGPYEQYF. As DNA, the CDR3 is TGTGCCAGCAGCCCCCCAGCGGGAGGGCCTTACGAGCAGTACTTC.

V gene TRBV6-5 combines with J gene TRBJ2-7; 7 bases align to TRBD2. CDR1 is MNHEY and CDR2 is SVGAGI in the germline V gene. The CDR3 contains 14 residues. The V and J ends lost 4 bases and 2 bases, in that order; junction bases with no gene match: 5. The chain's CDR3 is CASSWTSFTYEQYF. The CDR3, as DNA: TGTGCCAGCAGTTGGACTAGTTTTACCTACGAGCAGTACTTC.

This chain connects TRBV6-5 to TRBJ2-1; D possibly corresponds to TRBD2 (5 bases). The CDR3 has 14 residues. V was clipped by 6 bases and J by 2 bases, with 11 bases between them. Per germline, CDR1 MNHEY and CDR2 SVGAGI. In nucleotides, the CDR3 is TGTGCCAGCAGGCCAGCGGTCGCCTACAATGAGCAGTTCTTC. This translates into CASRPAVAYNEQFF.